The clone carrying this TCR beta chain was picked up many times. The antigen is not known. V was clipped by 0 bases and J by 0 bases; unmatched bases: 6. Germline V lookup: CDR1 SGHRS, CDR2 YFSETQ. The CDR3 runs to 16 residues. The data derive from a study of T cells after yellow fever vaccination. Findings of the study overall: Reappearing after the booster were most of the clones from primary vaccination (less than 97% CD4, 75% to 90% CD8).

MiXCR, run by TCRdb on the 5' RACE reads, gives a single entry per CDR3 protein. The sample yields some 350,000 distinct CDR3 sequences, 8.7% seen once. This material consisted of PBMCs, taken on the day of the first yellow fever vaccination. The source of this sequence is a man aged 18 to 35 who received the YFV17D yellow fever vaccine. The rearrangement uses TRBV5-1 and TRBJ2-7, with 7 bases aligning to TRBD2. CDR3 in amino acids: CASSLVGGPPSYEQYF. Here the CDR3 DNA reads TGCGCCAGCAGCTTGGTGGGAGGGCCCCCCTCCTACGAGCAGTACTTC.